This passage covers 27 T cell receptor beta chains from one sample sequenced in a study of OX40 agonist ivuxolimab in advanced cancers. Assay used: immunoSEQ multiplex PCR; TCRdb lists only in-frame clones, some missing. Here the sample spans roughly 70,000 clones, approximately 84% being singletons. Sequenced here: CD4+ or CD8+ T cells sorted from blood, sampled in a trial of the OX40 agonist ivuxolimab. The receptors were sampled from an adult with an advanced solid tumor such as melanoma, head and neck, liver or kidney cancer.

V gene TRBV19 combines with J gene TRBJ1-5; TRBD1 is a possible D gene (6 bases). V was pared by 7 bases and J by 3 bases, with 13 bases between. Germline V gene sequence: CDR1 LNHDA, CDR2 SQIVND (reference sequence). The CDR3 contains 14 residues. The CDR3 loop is CASMGGRTNQPQHF. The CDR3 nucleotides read TGTGCCAGTATGGGGGGCAGGACCAATCAGCCCCAGCATTTT.

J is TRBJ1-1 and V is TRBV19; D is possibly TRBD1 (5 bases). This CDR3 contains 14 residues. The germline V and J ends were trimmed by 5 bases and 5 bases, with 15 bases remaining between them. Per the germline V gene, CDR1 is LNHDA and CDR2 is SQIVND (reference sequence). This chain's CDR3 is CASSDSLGVTEAFF. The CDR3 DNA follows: TGTGCCAGTAGTGACTCGTTAGGGGTTACTGAAGCTTTCTTT.

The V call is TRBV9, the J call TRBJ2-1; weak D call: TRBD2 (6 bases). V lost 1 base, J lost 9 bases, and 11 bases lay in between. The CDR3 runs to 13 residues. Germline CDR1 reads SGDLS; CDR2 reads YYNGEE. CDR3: CASSVSSGGEQFF. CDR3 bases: TGTGCCAGCAGCGTAAGTAGCGGCGGTGAGCAGTTCTTC.

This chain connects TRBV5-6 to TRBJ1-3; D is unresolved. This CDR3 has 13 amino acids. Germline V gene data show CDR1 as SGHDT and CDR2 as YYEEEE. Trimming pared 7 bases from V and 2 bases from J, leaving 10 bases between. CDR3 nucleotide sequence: TGTGCCAGCTGGCGGGCTACTGGAAACACCATATATTTT. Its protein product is CASWRATGNTIYF.

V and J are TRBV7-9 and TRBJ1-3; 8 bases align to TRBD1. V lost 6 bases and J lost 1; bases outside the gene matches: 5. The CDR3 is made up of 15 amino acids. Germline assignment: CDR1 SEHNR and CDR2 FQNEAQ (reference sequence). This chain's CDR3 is CASRGQDRSGNTIYF. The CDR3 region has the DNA TGTGCCAGCAGGGGACAGGACAGGTCTGGAAACACCATATATTTT.

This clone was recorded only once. The CDR3 DNA sequence: TGTGCCAGCAGTGAAGACGTAACTTGGGGTGAAAAACTGTTTTTT. The encoded protein is CASSEDVTWGEKLFF. The rearrangement uses TRBV2 and TRBJ1-4; no firm D call. The germline V and J ends were trimmed by 1 base and 7 bases, with 13 bases remaining between them. Germline values: CDR1 SNHLY, CDR2 FYNNEI. The CDR3 consists of 15 residues. Looking up the rest from reference TRBV2 and TRBJ1-4 gives the full variable domain: EPEVTQTPSHQVTQMGQEVILRCVPISNHLYFYWYRQILGQKVEFLVSFYNNEISEKSEIFDDQFSVERPDGSNFTLKIRSTKLEDSAMYFCASSEDVTWGEKLFFGSGTQLSVL.

The CDR3 sequence: CASSLTGKWYEQYF. The CDR3 bases are TGTGCCAGCAGCTTAACAGGGAAATGGTACGAGCAGTACTTC. The genes are TRBV7-2 and TRBJ2-7; weak D call: TRBD1 (6 bases). V dropped 2 bases and J dropped 4 bases, with 12 bases sitting between them. This CDR3 is built from 14 residues. In germline, CDR1 is SGHTA, CDR2 FQGNSA.

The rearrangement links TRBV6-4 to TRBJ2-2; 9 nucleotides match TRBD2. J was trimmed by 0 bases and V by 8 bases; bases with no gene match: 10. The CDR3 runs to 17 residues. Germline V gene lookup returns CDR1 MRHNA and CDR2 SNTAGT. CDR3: CASPRVSGGANTGELFF. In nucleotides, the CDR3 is TGTGCCAGCCCACGGGTTAGCGGGGGTGCGAACACCGGGGAGCTGTTTTTT.

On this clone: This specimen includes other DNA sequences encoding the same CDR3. This chain's CDR3 is CASSLGTSRNNEQFF. CDR3 bases: TGTGCCAGCAGCTTGGGGACTAGCCGAAACAATGAGCAGTTCTTC. The chain combines TRBV7-9 with TRBJ2-1; 9 nucleotides line up with TRBD2. V trimming: 3 bases; J trimming: 5 bases; junction bases outside the gene matches: 5. The CDR3 length is 15 residues. In germline, CDR1 is SEHNR, CDR2 FQNEAQ (reference sequence).

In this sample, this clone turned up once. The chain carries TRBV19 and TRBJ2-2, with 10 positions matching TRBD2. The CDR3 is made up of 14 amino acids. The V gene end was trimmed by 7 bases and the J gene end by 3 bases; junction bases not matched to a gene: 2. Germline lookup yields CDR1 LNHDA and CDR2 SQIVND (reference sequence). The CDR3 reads CASTSGSHTGELFF. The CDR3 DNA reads TGTGCCAGTACTAGCGGGAGTCACACCGGGGAGCTGTTTTTT. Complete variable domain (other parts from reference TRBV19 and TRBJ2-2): DGGITQSPKYLFRKEGQNVTLSCEQNLNHDAMYWYRQDPGQGLRLIYYSQIVNDFQKGDIAEGYSVSREKKESFPLTVTSAQKNPTAFYLCASTSGSHTGELFFGEGSRLTVL.

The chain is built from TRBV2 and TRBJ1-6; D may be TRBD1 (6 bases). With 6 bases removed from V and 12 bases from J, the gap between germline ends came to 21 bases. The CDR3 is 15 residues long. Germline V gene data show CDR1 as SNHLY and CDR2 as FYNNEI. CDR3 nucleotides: TGTGCCAGCAGCCTTAAGGAGGGGGTAGAGGGACCCCTCCACTTT. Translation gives CASSLKEGVEGPLHF.

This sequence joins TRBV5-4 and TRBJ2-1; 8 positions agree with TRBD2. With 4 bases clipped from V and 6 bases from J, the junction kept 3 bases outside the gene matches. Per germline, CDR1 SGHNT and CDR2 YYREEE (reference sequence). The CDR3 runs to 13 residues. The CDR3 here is CASSPSGFNEQFF. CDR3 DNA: TGTGCCAGCAGCCCTAGCGGGTTCAATGAGCAGTTCTTC.

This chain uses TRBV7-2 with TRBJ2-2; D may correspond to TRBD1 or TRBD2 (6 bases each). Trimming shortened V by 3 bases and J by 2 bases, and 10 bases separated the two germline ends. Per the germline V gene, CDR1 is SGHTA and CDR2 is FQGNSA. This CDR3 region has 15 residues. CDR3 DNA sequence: TGTGCCAGCAGCTTGGAGGGGGTTAACACCGGGGAGCTGTTTTTT. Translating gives CASSLEGVNTGELFF.

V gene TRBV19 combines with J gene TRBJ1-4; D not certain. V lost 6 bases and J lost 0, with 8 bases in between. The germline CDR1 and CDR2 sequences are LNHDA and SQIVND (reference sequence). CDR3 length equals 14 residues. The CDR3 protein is CASSRDATNEKLFF. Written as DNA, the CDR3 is TGTGCCAGTAGCCGGGATGCAACTAATGAAAAACTGTTTTTT.

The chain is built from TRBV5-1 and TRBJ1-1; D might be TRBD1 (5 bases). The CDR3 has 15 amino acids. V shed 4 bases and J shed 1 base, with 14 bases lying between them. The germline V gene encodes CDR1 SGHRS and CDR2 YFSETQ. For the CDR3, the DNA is TGCGCCAGCAGCATTTGGGGCACAGCGAACACTGAAGCTTTCTTT. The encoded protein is CASSIWGTANTEAFF. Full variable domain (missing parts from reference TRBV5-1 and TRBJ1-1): KAGVTQTPRYLIKTRGQQVTLSCSPISGHRSVSWYQQTPGQGLQFLFEYFSETQRNKGNFPGRFSGRQFSNSRSEMNVSTLELGDSALYLCASSIWGTANTEAFFGQGTRLTVV.

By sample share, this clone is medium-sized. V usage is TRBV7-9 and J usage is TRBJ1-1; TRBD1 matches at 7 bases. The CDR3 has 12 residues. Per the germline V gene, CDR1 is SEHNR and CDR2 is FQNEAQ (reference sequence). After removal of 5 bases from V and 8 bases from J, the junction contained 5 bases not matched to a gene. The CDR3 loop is CASSVTGNEAFF. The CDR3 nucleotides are TGTGCCAGCAGCGTGACAGGGAACGAAGCTTTCTTT.

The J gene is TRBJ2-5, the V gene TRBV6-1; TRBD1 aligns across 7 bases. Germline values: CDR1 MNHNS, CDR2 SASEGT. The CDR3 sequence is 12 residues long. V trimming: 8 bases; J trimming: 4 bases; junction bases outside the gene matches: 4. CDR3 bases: TGTGCCAGCCTACAGGGGAGAGAGACCCAGTACTTC. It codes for CASLQGRETQYF.

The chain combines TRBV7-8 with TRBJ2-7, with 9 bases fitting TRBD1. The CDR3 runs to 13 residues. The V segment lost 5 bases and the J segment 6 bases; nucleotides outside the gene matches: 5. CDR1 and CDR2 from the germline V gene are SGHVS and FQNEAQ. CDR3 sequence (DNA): TGTGCCAGCAGCCCGGACAGGGGCCGCGAGCAGTACTTC. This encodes CASSPDRGREQYF.

CDR3 DNA: TGCGCCAGCAGCTTGGTGTCTAGCGGGAGGGCCGGCTACGAGCAGTACTTC. Its protein product is CASSLVSSGRAGYEQYF. The chain joins TRBV5-1 to TRBJ2-7; 12 bases fit TRBD2. This CDR3 contains 17 residues. The V gene end was trimmed by 0 bases and the J gene end by 3 bases; junction bases not matched to a gene: 7. CDR1 and CDR2 (germline): SGHRS, YFSETQ.

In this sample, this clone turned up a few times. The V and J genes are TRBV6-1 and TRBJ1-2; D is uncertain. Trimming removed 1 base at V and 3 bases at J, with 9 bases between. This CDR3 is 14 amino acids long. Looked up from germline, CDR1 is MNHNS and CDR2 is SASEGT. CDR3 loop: CASSEGIPDYGYTF. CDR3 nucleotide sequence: TGTGCCAGCAGTGAAGGGATACCAGACTATGGCTACACCTTC.

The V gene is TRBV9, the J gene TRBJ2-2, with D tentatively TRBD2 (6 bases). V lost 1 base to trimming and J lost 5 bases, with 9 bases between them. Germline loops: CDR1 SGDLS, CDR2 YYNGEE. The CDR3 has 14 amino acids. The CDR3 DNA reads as TGTGCCAGCAGCGTAAGACTAGTAACCGGGGAGCTGTTTTTT. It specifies CASSVRLVTGELFF.

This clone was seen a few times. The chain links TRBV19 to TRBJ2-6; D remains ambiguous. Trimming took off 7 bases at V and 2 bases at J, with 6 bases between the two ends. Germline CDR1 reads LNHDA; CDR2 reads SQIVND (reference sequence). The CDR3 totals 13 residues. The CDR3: CASITPGANVLTF. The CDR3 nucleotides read TGTGCCAGTATTACACCTGGGGCCAACGTCCTGACTTTC. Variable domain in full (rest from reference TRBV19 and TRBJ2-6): DGGITQSPKYLFRKEGQNVTLSCEQNLNHDAMYWYRQDPGQGLRLIYYSQIVNDFQKGDIAEGYSVSREKKESFPLTVTSAQKNPTAFYLCASITPGANVLTFGAGSRLTVL.

The CDR3 loop is CASSWGGLDTQYF. Here the CDR3 DNA reads TGTGCCAGCAGTTGGGGGGGGCTAGATACGCAGTATTTT. The chain is built from TRBV6-6 and TRBJ2-3; TRBD2 is a possible D gene (7 bases). Trimming took 4 bases from V and 5 from J, leaving 10 bases between them. Germline V gene data show CDR1 as MNHNY and CDR2 as SVGAGI (reference sequence). This CDR3 region has 13 residues.

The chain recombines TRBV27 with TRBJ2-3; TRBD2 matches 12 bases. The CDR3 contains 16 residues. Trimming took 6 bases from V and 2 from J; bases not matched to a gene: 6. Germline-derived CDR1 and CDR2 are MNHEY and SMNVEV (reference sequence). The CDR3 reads CASRKLAGGPTDTQYF. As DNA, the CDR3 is TGTGCCAGCAGAAAGCTAGCGGGGGGGCCCACAGATACGCAGTATTTT.

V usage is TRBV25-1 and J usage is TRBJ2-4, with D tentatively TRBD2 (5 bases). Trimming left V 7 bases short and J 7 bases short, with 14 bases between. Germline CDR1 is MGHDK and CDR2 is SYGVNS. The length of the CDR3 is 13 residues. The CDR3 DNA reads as TGTGCCAGCAAGGACGGGGTTGGTAACATTCAGTACTTC. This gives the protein CASKDGVGNIQYF.

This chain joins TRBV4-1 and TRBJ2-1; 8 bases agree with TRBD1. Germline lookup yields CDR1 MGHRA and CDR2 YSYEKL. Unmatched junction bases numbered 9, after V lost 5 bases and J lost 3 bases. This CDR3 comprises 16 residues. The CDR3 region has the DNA TGCGCCAGCAGCGTCTTCCCGACAGGGGTCTACAATGAGCAGTTCTTC. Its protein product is CASSVFPTGVYNEQFF.

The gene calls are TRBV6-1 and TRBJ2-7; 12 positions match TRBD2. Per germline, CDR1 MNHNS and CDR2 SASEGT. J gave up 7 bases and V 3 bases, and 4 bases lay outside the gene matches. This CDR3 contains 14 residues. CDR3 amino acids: CASSDRLAGGEQYF. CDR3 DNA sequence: TGTGCCAGCAGTGATCGTCTAGCGGGAGGGGAGCAGTACTTC.